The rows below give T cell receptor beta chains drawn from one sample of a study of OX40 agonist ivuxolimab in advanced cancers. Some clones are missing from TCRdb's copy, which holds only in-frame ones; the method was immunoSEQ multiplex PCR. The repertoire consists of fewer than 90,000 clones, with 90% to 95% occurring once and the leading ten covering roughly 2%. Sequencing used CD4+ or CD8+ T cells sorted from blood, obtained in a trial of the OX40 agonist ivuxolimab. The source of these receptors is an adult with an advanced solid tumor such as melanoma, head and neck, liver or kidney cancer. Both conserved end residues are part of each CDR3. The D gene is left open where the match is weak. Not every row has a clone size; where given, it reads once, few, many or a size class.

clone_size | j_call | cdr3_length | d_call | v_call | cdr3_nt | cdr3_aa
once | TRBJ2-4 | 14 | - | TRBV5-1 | TGCGCCAGCAGCTTGACGGGGGACAAAAACATTCAGTACTTC | CASSLTGDKNIQYF
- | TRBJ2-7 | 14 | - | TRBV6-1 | TGTGCCAGCAGTGGCCGGGACACCTCCTACGAGCAGTACTTC | CASSGRDTSYEQYF
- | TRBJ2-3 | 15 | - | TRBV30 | TGTGCCTGGAGTGTCGGTGGGAGTTTATCAGATACGCAGTATTTT | CAWSVGGSLSDTQYF
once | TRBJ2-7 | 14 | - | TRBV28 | TGTGCCAGCAGTTCAGCTACAGCATCCTACGAGCAGTACTTC | CASSSATASYEQYF
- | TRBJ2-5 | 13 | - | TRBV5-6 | TGTGCCAGCAGCCTATCCGGGAGCGGGACCCAGTACTTC | CASSLSGSGTQYF
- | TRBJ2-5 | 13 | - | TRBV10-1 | TGCGCCAGCAGTGAGTCGTACCAAGAGACCCAGTACTTC | CASSESYQETQYF
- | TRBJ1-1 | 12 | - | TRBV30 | TGTGCCTGGAGCCCCACTACGACGGACGCCCGATTT | CAWSPTTTDARF
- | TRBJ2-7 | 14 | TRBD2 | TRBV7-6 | TGTGCCAGCAGCTCTGGACTAGCGGGAGACGAGCAGTACTTC | CASSSGLAGDEQYF
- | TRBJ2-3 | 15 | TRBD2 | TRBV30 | TGTGCCTGGACCTTGTCGACTAGCGGCACAGATACGCAGTATTTT | CAWTLSTSGTDTQYF
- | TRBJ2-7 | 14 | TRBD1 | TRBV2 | TGTGCCAGCAGCGACCGACAGGGGAGGTACGAGCAGTACTTC | CASSDRQGRYEQYF
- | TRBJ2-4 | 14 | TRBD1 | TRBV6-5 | TGTGCCAGCAGCCGACAGGGGCTAAAAAACATTCAGTACTTC | CASSRQGLKNIQYF
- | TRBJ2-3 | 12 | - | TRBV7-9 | TGTGCCAGCAGCTTACACACAGATACGCAGTATTTT | CASSLHTDTQYF
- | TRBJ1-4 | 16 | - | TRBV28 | TGTGCCAGCAGCCCTGTCCCGGCAGGCGGTCAGGAAAAACTGTTTTTT | CASSPVPAGGQEKLFF
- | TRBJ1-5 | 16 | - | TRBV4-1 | TGCGCCAGCAGCCCGTCCAGGGCAAGAGGCAATCAGCCCCAGCATTTT | CASSPSRARGNQPQHF
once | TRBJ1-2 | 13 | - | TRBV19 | TGTGCCAGTAGTATTGGGCAGGGCTTTGGCTACACCTTC | CASSIGQGFGYTF
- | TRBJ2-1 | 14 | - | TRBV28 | TGTGCCTCCTCACGCCGGGCCACAAGCAATGAGCAGTTCTTC | CASSRRATSNEQFF
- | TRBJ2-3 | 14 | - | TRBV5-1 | TGCGCCAGCAGGCCAGCGGTTATCACAGATACGCAGTATTTT | CASRPAVITDTQYF
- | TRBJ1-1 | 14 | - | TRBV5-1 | TGCGCCAGCAGGACGGGGATGGCGAACACTGAAGCTTTCTTT | CASRTGMANTEAFF
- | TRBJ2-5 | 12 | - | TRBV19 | TGTGCCAGTAGTATCGGCCAAGAGACCCAGTACTTC | CASSIGQETQYF
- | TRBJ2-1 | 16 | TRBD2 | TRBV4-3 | TGCGCCAGCAGCCAAGATCTTGGTAGCGGGAGTGGCGAGCAGTTCTTC | CASSQDLGSGSGEQFF
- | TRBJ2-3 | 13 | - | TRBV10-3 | TGTGCCATCAAACTAAGTAGCACAGATACGCAGTATTTT | CAIKLSSTDTQYF
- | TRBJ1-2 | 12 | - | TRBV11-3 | TGTGCCAGCAGCTTAGACCTCTATGGCTACACCTTC | CASSLDLYGYTF
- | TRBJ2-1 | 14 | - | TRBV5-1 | TGCGCCAGCAGCTTGCAGGGACTTAACAATGAGCAGTTCTTC | CASSLQGLNNEQFF
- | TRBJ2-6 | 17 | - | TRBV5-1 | TGCGCCAGCAGCTTGGTTTGGCAGATCTCTGGGGCCAACGTCCTGACTTTC | CASSLVWQISGANVLTF
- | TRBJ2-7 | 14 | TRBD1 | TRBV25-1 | TGTGCCAGCAAGGGACAGGGGGCTTCCTACGAGCAGTACTTC | CASKGQGASYEQYF
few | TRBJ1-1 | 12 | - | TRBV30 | TGTGCCTGGAGAAGGGGAAACACTGAAGCTTTCTTT | CAWRRGNTEAFF
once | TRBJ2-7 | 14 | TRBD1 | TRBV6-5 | TGTGCCAGCAGTCTGACAGGGATGTCCTACGAGCAGTACTTC | CASSLTGMSYEQYF
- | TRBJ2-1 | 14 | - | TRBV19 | TGTGCCAGTAGTATTGGTCCGGGGTCCAATGAGCAGTTCTTC | CASSIGPGSNEQFF
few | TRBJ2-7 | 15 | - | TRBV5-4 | TGTGCCAGCAGCTTGGCGGGTCTGAGCTCCTACGAGCAGTACTTC | CASSLAGLSSYEQYF
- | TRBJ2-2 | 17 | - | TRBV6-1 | TGTGCCAGCAGCGAAAACCTAGTGGGTTCGAACACCGGGGAGCTGTTTTTT | CASSENLVGSNTGELFF
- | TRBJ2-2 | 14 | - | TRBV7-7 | TGTGCTAGCAGCCTTCTAGCTTCCACCGGGGAGCTGTTTTTT | CASSLLASTGELFF
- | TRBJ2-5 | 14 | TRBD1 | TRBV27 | TGTGCCAGCAGGAAGGGACAGCCGGAAGAGACCCAGTACTTC | CASRKGQPEETQYF
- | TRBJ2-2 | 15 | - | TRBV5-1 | TGCGCCAGCAGCATCCCGACCATGCGGACCGGGGAGCTGTTTTTT | CASSIPTMRTGELFF
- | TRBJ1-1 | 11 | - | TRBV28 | TGTGCCAGCATTCTGAACACTGAAGCTTTCTTT | CASILNTEAFF
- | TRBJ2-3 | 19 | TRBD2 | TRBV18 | TGTGCCAGCTCACCACCCGGACTAGCGGGAGCAGCGGCAACAGATACGCAGTATTTT | CASSPPGLAGAAATDTQYF
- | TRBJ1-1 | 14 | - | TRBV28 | TGTGCCAGCAGTTTGTTTGGGGGATTCACTGAAGCTTTCTTT | CASSLFGGFTEAFF
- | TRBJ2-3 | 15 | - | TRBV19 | TGTGCCAGTAAGGAGACACAGCACAATCCGAATACGCAGTATTTT | CASKETQHNPNTQYF